Listed here are 15 T cell receptor beta chains from one sample, sequenced in a study of OX40 agonist ivuxolimab in advanced cancers. Libraries were prepared by immunoSEQ multiplex PCR; TCRdb keeps only in-frame clonotypes and omits some of them. The data show tens of thousands of clones, more than 80% seen once. Specimen: CD4+ or CD8+ T cells sorted from blood, collected in a trial of the OX40 agonist ivuxolimab. These receptors were obtained from an adult with an advanced solid tumor such as melanoma, head and neck, liver or kidney cancer.

The DNA of the CDR3 is TGTGCCAGCAGTTTATATGGTGTGGGTGGTGTAGGAGGGAATTCCGAGCAGTACTTC. As protein: CASSLYGVGGVGGNSEQYF. The chain links TRBV27 to TRBJ2-7; D perhaps matches TRBD2 (6 bases). Germline CDR1 and CDR2: MNHEY and SMNVEV (reference sequence). The CDR3 runs 19 residues. Trimming cost V 1 base and J 6 bases, with 28 bases left between them.

The CDR3 loop reads CASSLFGSSTYEQYF. The CDR3 nucleotides read TGTGCCAGCAGCTTATTCGGGAGTTCTACCTACGAGCAGTACTTC. The chain combines TRBV7-2 with TRBJ2-7; D may be TRBD2 (6 bases). The V end was cut by 2 bases, the J end by 2 bases, with 13 bases between. The CDR3 loop spans 15 amino acids. The germline V gene has CDR1 SGHTA and CDR2 FQGNSA.

In its sample, this clone was seen once. The chain combines TRBV5-1 with TRBJ2-6; no reliable D call. Trimming left V 2 bases short and J 3 bases short, with 18 bases between. The CDR3 has 18 amino acids. CDR1 SGHRS and CDR2 YFSETQ come from the germline V gene. The CDR3 bases are TGCGCCAGCAGCTTATACGACTTCCGTAGTGGTGGGGCCAACGTCCTGACTTTC. The encoded protein is CASSLYDFRSGGANVLTF.

In its sample, this clone was seen once. The chain combines TRBV19 with TRBJ2-7; 9 bases line up with TRBD1. The CDR3 sequence is 15 residues long. CDR1 is LNHDA and CDR2 is SQIVND in the germline V gene (reference sequence). The ends lost 4 bases at V and 4 bases at J; junction bases unmatched: 8. Here the CDR3 DNA reads TGTGCCAGTAGTACCCGGGACAGGGTAGAATACGAGCAGTACTTC. Its protein is CASSTRDRVEYEQYF.

As for this clone: One end of the junction is discordant with germline, which a read error may explain. The chain recombines TRBV5-6 with TRBJ2-1; a weak D match, TRBD1 (7 bases). This CDR3 comprises 11 residues. Germline V gene data show CDR1 as SGHDT and CDR2 as YYEEEE. The CDR3 region is CASSLGAGGIF. The CDR3 coding sequence is TGTGCCAGCAGCTTGGGGGCAGGGGGGATCTTC. Complete variable domain (other parts from reference TRBV5-6 and TRBJ2-1): DAGVTQSPTHLIKTRGQQVTLRCSPKSGHDTVSWYQQALGQGPQFIFQYYEEEERQRGNFPDRFSGHQFPNYSSELNVNALLLGDSALYLCASSLGAGGIFGPGTRLTVL.

The chain employs TRBV6-5 and TRBJ1-2; 9 nucleotides line up with TRBD1. This CDR3 region has 14 residues. J lost 7 bases, V lost 5 bases, and 8 bases had no gene match. Germline V gene lookup returns CDR1 MNHEY and CDR2 SVGAGI. The chain's CDR3 is CASSDGTGKGGYTF. CDR3 nucleotides: TGTGCCAGCAGTGACGGGACAGGGAAGGGTGGCTACACCTTC.

This clone qualifies as large. DNA of the CDR3: TGTGCCAGCAACTCCGCAGGGCCGCTCTATGGCTACACCTTC. It specifies CASNSAGPLYGYTF. This sequence joins TRBV6-6 and TRBJ1-2; D perhaps matches TRBD1 (5 bases). This CDR3 contains 14 residues. V dropped 7 bases and J dropped 4 bases, with 16 bases sitting between them. Germline V gives CDR1 MNHNY, CDR2 SVGAGI (reference sequence).

This clone has a single count. The chain carries TRBV28 and TRBJ2-2, with 15 bases fitting TRBD2. The CDR3 covers 18 residues. Looked up from germline, CDR1 is MDHEN and CDR2 is SYDVKM. V gave up 4 bases and J gave up 7 bases; unmatched junction bases: 10. CDR3 sequence reads: CASSSGLAGGWWIGELFF. CDR3 sequence (DNA): TGTGCCAGCAGTTCTGGACTAGCGGGAGGGTGGTGGATCGGGGAGCTGTTTTTT. The full variable domain, rest sourced from reference TRBV28 and TRBJ2-2, is DVKVTQSSRYLVKRTGEKVFLECVQDMDHENMFWYRQDPGLGLRLIYFSYDVKMKEKGDIPEGYSVSREKKERFSLILESASTNQTSMYLCASSSGLAGGWWIGELFFGEGSRLTVL.

This clone has just one count. The CDR3 region has the DNA TGTGCCAGCAGCGGGGCGGGACAGGCCTCCTACGAGCAGTACTTC. Translating gives CASSGAGQASYEQYF. The chain links TRBV7-9 to TRBJ2-7, with 8 bases that match TRBD1. The CDR3 spans 15 residues. CDR1 SEHNR and CDR2 FQNEAQ come from the germline V gene (reference sequence). V lost 5 bases and J lost 0; bases outside the gene matches: 6. Complete variable domain (other parts from reference TRBV7-9 and TRBJ2-7): DTGVSQNPRHKITKRGQNVTFRCDPISEHNRLYWYRQTLGQGPEFLTYFQNEAQLEKSRLLSDRFSAERPKGSFSTLEIQRTEQGDSAMYLCASSGAGQASYEQYFGPGTRLTVT.

The rearrangement uses TRBV5-4 and TRBJ2-1; 12 bases align to TRBD2. V lost 5 bases to trimming and J lost 7 bases; unmatched junction nucleotides: 4. Germline CDR1 is SGHNT and CDR2 is YYREEE (reference sequence). The length of the CDR3 is 14 residues. CDR3 nucleotide sequence: TGTGCCAGCAGAAATCTAGCGGGAGGGAATGAGCAGTTCTTC. It encodes CASRNLAGGNEQFF.

CDR3 protein: CASSEPPPGLAYEQYF. The DNA for the CDR3 is TGTGCCAGCAGTGAGCCCCCTCCGGGACTAGCCTACGAGCAGTACTTC. The V call is TRBV6-1, the J call TRBJ2-7; TRBD2 matches 8 bases. The CDR3 is 16 amino acids. The V segment lost 3 bases and the J segment 2 bases; nucleotides outside the gene matches: 9. In germline, CDR1 is MNHNS, CDR2 SASEGT.

The V and J genes are TRBV28 and TRBJ1-2, with D possibly matching TRBD1 (6 bases). The CDR3 loop spans 14 amino acids. CDR1 is MDHEN and CDR2 is SYDVKM in the germline V gene. With 5 bases removed from V and 4 bases from J, the gap between germline ends came to 14 bases. The CDR3 DNA is TGTGCCAGCAGTCCACCAGGACAGCGCTATGGCTACACCTTC. Translated, it gives CASSPPGQRYGYTF.

The CDR3, as DNA: TGTGCCTGGGGGGGAGTTCTCACAGATACGCAGTATTTT. Translating it yields CAWGGVLTDTQYF. J is TRBJ2-3 and V is TRBV30, with D perhaps matching TRBD1 or TRBD2 (5 bases each). V was cut by 5 bases and J by 2 bases, with 11 bases left in between. CDR3 size: 13 residues. In germline, CDR1 is GTSNPN, CDR2 SVGIG (reference sequence).

The J gene is TRBJ2-2, the V gene TRBV5-8; tentatively, D is TRBD1 or TRBD2 (5 bases each). V lost 3 bases and J 5 bases, leaving 14 bases between the germline ends. This CDR3 contains 15 residues. Germline V gene sequence: CDR1 SGHTS, CDR2 YDEGEE. This chain's CDR3 is CASSSPREWTGELFF. The CDR3 DNA sequence: TGTGCCAGCAGCTCCCCCAGGGAGTGGACCGGGGAGCTGTTTTTT.

This clone came up once. The chain combines TRBV18 with TRBJ2-7; 10 bases are a match to TRBD1. With V trimmed by 6 bases and J by 2 bases, 10 bases remained unmatched. The CDR3 runs 16 residues. Germline V gene sequence: CDR1 KGHSH, CDR2 LQKENI. The CDR3: CASSPDSGQGTYEQYF. In DNA form, the CDR3 reads TGTGCCAGCTCCCCAGACTCGGGACAGGGGACCTACGAGCAGTACTTC.